This is a list of T cell receptor beta chains from one sample in a study of STAT5B mutations in CD4+ large granular lymphocyte leukemia. Profiled with immunoSEQ multiplex PCR; TCRdb holds only in-frame clones, not every one. The table shows about 30,000 clones, with roughly three quarters occurring only once. The sample comprised CD4+ T cells from blood buffy coats. The receptors were gathered from a human donor in good health. Both conserved end residues are part of each CDR3. Clone size appears in some rows only: once, few, many, or a class for an expanded clone.

V gene	clone size	J gene	CDR3 protein
TRBV2	few	TRBJ1-6	CASSGDSPLHF
TRBV5-4	few	TRBJ1-1	CAAKGGQNTEAFF
TRBV27	.	TRBJ2-7	CASSPGQGLTYEQYF
TRBV7-2	.	TRBJ2-7	CASSLSSAGTTSYEQYF
TRBV29-1	.	TRBJ2-3	CSVNLAGALTDTQYF
TRBV6-5	.	TRBJ1-4	CASSAGRGNEKLFF
TRBV7-2	.	TRBJ2-3	CASSPKRDTQYF
TRBV27	few	TRBJ2-2	CASSDDFRSTGELFF
TRBV10-3	.	TRBJ2-3	CAISESTGGDTQYF
TRBV5-5	.	TRBJ2-5	CASSLTSPETQYF
TRBV19	.	TRBJ2-1	CASKRAESSYNEQFF
TRBV2	.	TRBJ1-6	CASTARTGALSPLHF
TRBV11-2	.	TRBJ2-7	CASSSDRGITYEQYF
TRBV7-6	.	TRBJ2-2	CASSLGHLTGELFF
TRBV7-2	.	TRBJ2-7	CASSLRGKSYEQYF
TRBV4-3	.	TRBJ2-3	CASSQEAASGTPDTQYF
TRBV10-3	few	TRBJ2-3	CAISDGLAATDTQYF
TRBV9	.	TRBJ2-4	CASSVALTPNIQYF
TRBV7-2	few	TRBJ1-2	CASPREEGSSYGYTF
TRBV18	.	TRBJ1-1	CASSPGQANTEAFF
TRBV7-9	.	TRBJ2-2	CASSSTANTGELFF
TRBV18	.	TRBJ2-5	CASSPAVQETQYF
TRBV5-1	.	TRBJ2-1	CASSRGSSYNEQFF
TRBV5-4	.	TRBJ2-7	CASRPGQGSSYEQYF
TRBV5-8	.	TRBJ2-3	CASNPGTGGTDTQYF
TRBV6-5	.	TRBJ2-7	CASSYSRTSGYEQYF
TRBV5-5	.	TRBJ1-5	CASSSGQGGNQPQHF
TRBV7-9	.	TRBJ2-3	CASSDYTDTQYF
TRBV5-1	.	TRBJ2-7	CASSLGTGKTYEQYF
TRBV14	.	TRBJ1-6	CASSVQGPIRSPLHF
TRBV5-6	.	TRBJ1-1	CASSSGSTEAFF
TRBV29-1	.	TRBJ2-3	CSVEQRITDTQYF
TRBV10-1	.	TRBJ1-1	CASSSIPNTEAFF
TRBV5-1	.	TRBJ2-7	CASGGQHYEQYF
TRBV6-5	few	TRBJ1-5	CASTDGVQPQHF
TRBV5-8	.	TRBJ1-4	CASSLGGRARAEKLFF
TRBV7-2	.	TRBJ2-2	CASSPATGSRGELFF
TRBV7-2	.	TRBJ1-5	CASTPRVGGIQPQHF
TRBV10-2	.	TRBJ2-6	CASGAGGPLGANVLTF
TRBV2	.	TRBJ2-5	CASSAGLRETQYF
TRBV29-1	.	TRBJ2-6	CSVGTSGANVLTF
TRBV30	few	TRBJ1-5	CAWRVQGPLNQPQHF
TRBV30	.	TRBJ1-1	CAWSRGAMGGNTEAFF
TRBV5-1	.	TRBJ2-7	CASSLTPYEQYF
TRBV6-5	.	TRBJ2-6	CASSRGPGANVLTF
TRBV7-2	.	TRBJ2-3	CASSLLDTQYF
TRBV7-2	.	TRBJ2-3	CASSLAAGLSDTQYF